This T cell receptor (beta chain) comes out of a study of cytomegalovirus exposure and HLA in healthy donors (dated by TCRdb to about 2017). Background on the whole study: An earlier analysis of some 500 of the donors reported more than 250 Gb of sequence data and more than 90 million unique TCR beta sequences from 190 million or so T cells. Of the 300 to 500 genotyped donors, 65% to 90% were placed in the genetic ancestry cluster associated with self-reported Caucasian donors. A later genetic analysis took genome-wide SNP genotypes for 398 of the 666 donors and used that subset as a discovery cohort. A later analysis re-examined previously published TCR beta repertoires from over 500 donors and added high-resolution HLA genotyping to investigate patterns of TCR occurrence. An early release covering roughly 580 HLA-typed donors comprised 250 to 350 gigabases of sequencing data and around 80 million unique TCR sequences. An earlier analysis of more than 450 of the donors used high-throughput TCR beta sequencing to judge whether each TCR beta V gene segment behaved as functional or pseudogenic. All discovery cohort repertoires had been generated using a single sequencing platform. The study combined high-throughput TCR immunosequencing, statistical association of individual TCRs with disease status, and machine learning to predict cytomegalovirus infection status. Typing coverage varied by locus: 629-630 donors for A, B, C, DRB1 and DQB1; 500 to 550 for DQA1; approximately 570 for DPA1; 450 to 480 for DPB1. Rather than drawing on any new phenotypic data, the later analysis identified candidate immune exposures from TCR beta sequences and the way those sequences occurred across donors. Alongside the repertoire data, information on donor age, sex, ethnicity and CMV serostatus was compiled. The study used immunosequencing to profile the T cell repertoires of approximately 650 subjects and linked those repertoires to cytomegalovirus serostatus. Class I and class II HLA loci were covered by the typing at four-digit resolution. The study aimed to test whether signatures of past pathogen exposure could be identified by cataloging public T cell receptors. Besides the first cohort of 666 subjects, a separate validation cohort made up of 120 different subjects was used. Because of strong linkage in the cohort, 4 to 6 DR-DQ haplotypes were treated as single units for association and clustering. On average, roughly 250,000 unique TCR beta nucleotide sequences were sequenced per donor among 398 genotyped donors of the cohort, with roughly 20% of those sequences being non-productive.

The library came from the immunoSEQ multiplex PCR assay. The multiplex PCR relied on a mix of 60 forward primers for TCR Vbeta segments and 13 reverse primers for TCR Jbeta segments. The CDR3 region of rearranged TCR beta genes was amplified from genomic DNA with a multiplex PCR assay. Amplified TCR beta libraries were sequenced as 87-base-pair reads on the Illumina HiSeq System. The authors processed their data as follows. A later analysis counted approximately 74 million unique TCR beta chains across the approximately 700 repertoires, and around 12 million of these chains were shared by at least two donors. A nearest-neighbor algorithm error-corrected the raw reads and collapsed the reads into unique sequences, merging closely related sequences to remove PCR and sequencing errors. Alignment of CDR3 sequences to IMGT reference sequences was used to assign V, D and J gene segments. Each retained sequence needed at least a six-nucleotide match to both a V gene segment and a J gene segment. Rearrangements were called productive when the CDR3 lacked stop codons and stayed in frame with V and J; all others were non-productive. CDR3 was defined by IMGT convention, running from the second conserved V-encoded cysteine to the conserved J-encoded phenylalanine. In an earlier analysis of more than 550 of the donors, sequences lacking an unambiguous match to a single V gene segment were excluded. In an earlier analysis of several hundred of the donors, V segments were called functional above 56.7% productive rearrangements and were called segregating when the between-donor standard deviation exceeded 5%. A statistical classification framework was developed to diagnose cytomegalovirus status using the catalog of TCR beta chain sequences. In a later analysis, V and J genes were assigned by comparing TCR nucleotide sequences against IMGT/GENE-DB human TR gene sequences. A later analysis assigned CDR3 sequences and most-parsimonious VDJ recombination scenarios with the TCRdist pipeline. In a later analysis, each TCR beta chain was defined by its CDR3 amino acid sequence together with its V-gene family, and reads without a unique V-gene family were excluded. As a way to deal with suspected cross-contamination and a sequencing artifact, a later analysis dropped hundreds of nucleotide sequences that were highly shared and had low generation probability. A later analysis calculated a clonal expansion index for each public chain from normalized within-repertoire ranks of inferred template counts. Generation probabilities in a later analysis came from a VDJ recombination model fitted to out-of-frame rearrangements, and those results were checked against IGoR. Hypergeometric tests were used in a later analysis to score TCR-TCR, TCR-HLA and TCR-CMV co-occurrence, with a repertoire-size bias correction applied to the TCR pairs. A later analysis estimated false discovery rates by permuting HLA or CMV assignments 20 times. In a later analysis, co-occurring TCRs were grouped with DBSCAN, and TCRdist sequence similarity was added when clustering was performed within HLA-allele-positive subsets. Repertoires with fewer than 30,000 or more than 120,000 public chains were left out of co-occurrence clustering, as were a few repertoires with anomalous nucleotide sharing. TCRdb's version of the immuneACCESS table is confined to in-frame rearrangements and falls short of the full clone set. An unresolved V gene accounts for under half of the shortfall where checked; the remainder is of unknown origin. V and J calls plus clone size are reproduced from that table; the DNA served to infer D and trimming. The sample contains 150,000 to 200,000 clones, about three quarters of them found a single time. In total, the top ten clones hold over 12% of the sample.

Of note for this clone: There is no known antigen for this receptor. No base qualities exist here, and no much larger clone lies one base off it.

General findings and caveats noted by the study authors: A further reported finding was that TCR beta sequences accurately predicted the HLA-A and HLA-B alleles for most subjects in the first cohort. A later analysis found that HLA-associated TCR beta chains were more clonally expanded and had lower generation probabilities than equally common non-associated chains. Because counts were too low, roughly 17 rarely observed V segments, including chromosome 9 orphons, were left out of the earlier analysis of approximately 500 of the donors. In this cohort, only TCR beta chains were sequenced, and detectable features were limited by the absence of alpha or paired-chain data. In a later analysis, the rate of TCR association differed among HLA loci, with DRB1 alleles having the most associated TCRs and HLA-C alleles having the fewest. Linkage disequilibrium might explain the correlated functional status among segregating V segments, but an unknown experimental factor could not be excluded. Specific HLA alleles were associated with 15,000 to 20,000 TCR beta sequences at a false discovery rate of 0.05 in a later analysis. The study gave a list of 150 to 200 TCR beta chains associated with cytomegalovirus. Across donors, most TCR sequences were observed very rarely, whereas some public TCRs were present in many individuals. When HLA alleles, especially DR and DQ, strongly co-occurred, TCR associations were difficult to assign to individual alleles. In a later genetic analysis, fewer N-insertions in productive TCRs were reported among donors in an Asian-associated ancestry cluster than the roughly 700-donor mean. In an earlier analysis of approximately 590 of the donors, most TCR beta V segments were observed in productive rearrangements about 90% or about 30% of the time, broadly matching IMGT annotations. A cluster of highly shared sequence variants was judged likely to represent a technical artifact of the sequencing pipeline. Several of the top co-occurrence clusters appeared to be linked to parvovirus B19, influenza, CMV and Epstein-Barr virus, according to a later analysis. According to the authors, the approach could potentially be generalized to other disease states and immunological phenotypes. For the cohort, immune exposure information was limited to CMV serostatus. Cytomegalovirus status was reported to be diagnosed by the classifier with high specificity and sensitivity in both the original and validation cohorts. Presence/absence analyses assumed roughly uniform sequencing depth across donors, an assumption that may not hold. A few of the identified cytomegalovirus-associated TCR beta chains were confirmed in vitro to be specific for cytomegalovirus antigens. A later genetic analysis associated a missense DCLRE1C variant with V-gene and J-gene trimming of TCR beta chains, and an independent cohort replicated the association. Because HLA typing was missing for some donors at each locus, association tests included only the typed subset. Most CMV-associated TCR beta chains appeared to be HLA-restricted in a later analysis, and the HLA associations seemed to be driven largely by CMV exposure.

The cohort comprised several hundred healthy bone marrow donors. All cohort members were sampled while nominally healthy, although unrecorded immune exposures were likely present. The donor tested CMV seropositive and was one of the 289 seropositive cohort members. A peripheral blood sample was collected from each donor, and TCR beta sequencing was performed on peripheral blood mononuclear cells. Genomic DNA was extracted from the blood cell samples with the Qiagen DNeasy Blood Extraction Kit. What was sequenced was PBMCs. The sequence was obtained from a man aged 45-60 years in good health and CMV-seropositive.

The sequence in DNA is TGTGCCTGGAGTGATCGGACAGCTATTAATTCACCCCTCCACTTT. This yields the protein CAWSDRTAINSPLHF. This receptor chain uses TRBV30 and TRBJ1-6; a tentative D call is TRBD1 (6 bases match). CDR1 and CDR2 were assigned from the germline V gene (reference sequence) as GTSNPN and SVGIG. The CDR3 goes from the cysteine to the phenylalanine over 15 residues. Here the CDR3 DNA is all that survives: 45 bases in frame from base 1. V and J lose 1 base and 6 bases, and a span of 13 bases separates them.